This entry is about one T cell receptor beta chain. The sample is drawn from a study of PD-L1 blockade in urothelial cancer. At the level of the study: Prior regimens of chemotherapy numbered 0 to 3 per patient.

V dropped 5 bases and J dropped 4; count of bases not matched to a gene: 4. This CDR3 spans 14 amino acids. Germline-derived CDR1 and CDR2 are MDHEN and SYDVKM. Spiked synthetic TCR analogs estimated absolute template abundance per PCR. The table came from immunoSEQ multiplex PCR; TCRdb's copy has only in-frame clones and leaves some out. The sample yields approximately 58,000 clones, about four fifths seen once. The sample in question was PBMCs, obtained around atezolizumab (anti-PD-L1) treatment. This rearrangement joins TRBV28 to TRBJ1-5, with 8 bases matching TRBD1. This sequence was found in a man in his 70s with urothelial cancer. The chain's CDR3 is CASSTGGTNQPQHF. The CDR3, as DNA: TGTGCCAGCAGTACAGGGGGGACGAATCAGCCCCAGCATTTT.